The T cell receptor beta chain described here comes from a study of molecular identifiers for immune sequencing clone quantification. Investigators produced naive CD8 libraries from approximately 20,000 to 1,000,000 sorted cells, drawing on 10%, 30% or 50% RNA. Trimming took 9 bases from V and 1 from J; bases not matched to a gene: 9. The CDR3 contains 15 residues. Looked up from germline, CDR1 is KGHDR and CDR2 is SFDVKD. This clonotype was counted only a few times. The antigen remains undetermined. Preparation methods for the bulk TCR libraries were those previously described, with listed TCR primers. TCRdb processed the PCR reads anew with MiXCR; each CDR3 protein has one entry. The table has about 98,000 distinct CDR3 sequences, 30% to 35% seen once. Study-level results: Clones carrying above 20 RNA copies accounted for over 97% of effector molecules, under 1% in naive cells.

Specimen: naive CD8+ T cells from blood, with Jurkat cell RNA spiked in. Subset of the sample: FACS-sorted CD8+CD4-CCR7+CD45RA+ naive T cells. This chain links TRBV24-1 with TRBJ1-1; TRBD1 agrees at 8 bases. The source is a human donor in good health. Some libraries in this study had Jurkat cell RNA spiked in. CDR3 protein: CATSLTGAPNTEAFF. In DNA form, the CDR3 reads TGTGCCACCTCCTTGACAGGGGCCCCGAACACTGAAGCTTTCTTT.